The 16 T cell receptor beta chains reported below all come from one sample, sequenced in a study of T cell changes during pregnancy in multiple sclerosis. Libraries were prepared by immunoSEQ multiplex PCR; TCRdb keeps only in-frame clonotypes and omits some of them. This table holds some 52,000 clones, more than 80% found once. The sample consisted of CD4+ T cells from peripheral blood mononuclear cells, taken before pregnancy. Receptor source: a female donor with multiple sclerosis, enrolled in a pregnancy study.

The chain recombines TRBV6-5 with TRBJ2-2, with 10 positions matching TRBD2. Germline V gene data show CDR1 as MNHEY and CDR2 as SVGAGI. V shed 2 bases and J 6 bases; nucleotides not matched to a gene: 3. This CDR3 has 15 amino acids. This chain's CDR3 is CASSYRTSGAGELFF. CDR3 coding DNA: TGTGCCAGCAGTTACCGGACTAGCGGCGCCGGGGAGCTGTTTTTT.

On this clone: Different DNA sequences within this sample yield the same CDR3. This chain joins TRBV28 and TRBJ1-5, with 9 bases identical to TRBD1. J lost 0 bases, V lost 5 bases, and 5 bases had no gene match. The CDR3 runs to 16 residues. Per the germline V gene, CDR1 is MDHEN and CDR2 is SYDVKM. CDR3 DNA sequence: TGTGCCAGCAGTCCTCCGGGACAGGGTAGCAATCAGCCCCAGCATTTT. This codes for CASSPPGQGSNQPQHF.

The chain has TRBV4-1 and TRBJ2-4; perhaps TRBD1 as D (5 bases). CDR1 and CDR2 from the germline V gene are MGHRA and YSYEKL. With 2 bases removed from V and 1 base from J, the gap between germline ends came to 9 bases. This CDR3 is 15 amino acids long. CDR3 sequence reads: CASSQPQGAKNIQYF. In nucleotides, the CDR3 is TGCGCCAGCAGCCAACCTCAGGGCGCCAAAAACATTCAGTACTTC.

V is TRBV18 and J is TRBJ2-7, with D perhaps matching TRBD1 (6 bases). The germline V and J ends were trimmed by 5 bases and 6 bases, with 17 bases remaining between them. The V gene's germline CDR1 is KGHSH and CDR2 LQKENI. The CDR3 has 14 amino acids. The CDR3 DNA is TGTGCCAGCTCAACTGGGACACCTCCTTCCGAGCAGTACTTC. Translation gives CASSTGTPPSEQYF.

The chain combines TRBV18 with TRBJ2-7; 7 nucleotides line up with TRBD1. CDR3 size: 15 residues. The germline gives CDR1 KGHSH, CDR2 LQKENI. Germline trimming cut 3 bases from V and 4 bases from J; bases unmatched to any gene: 9. CDR3 bases: TGTGCCAGCTCACCCAGGACAGGCAAATATTACGAGCAGTACTTC. Its translation: CASSPRTGKYYEQYF. The variable domain in full, completed from reference TRBV18 and TRBJ2-7, reads NAGVMQNPRHLVRRRGQEARLRCSPMKGHSHVYWYRQLPEEGLKFMVYLQKENIIDESGMPKERFSAEFPKEGPSILRIQQVVRGDSAAYFCASSPRTGKYYEQYFGPGTRLTVT.

The chain recombines TRBV12-5 with TRBJ2-5; 7 bases align to TRBD2. CDR3 length: 15 amino acids. Trimming cost V 1 base and J 2 bases; bases outside gene matches: 4. The germline V gene has CDR1 LGHNT and CDR2 FRNRAP. CDR3 amino acids: CASGLASSGQETQYF. The CDR3 DNA sequence: TGTGCTAGTGGTTTGGCCTCTAGCGGTCAAGAGACCCAGTACTTC. Based on the CDR3 plus reference TRBV12-5 and TRBJ2-5, the full variable domain is DARVTQTPRHKVTEMGQEVTMRCQPILGHNTVFWYRQTMMQGLELLAYFRNRAPLDDSGMPKDRFSAEMPDATLATLKIQPSEPRDSAVYFCASGLASSGQETQYFGPGTRLLVL.

The V gene is TRBV2, the J gene TRBJ1-1, with TRBD1 identical over 9 bases. The trim removed 6 bases at V and 8 bases at J, leaving 7 bases unmatched. The CDR3 consists of 13 residues. Germline CDR1 is SNHLY and CDR2 is FYNNEI. In DNA, the CDR3 is TGTGCCAGCAGGATTAACAGGGGGCTGGAAGCTTTCTTT. It specifies CASRINRGLEAFF.

The chain uses TRBV19 and TRBJ1-3; 10 bases match TRBD1. Looked up from germline, CDR1 is LNHDA and CDR2 is SQIVND (reference sequence). This CDR3 is built from 16 residues. Trimming cost V 3 bases and J 4 bases; bases outside gene matches: 6. This CDR3 is CASSMKDRGLGNTIYF. The DNA of the CDR3 is TGTGCCAGTAGTATGAAAGACAGGGGGCTCGGAAACACCATATATTTT.

This clone has only one observation. V is TRBV2 and J is TRBJ1-1; no firm D call. CDR3 length: 12 residues. The V gene lost 7 bases and the J gene lost 8 bases, with 14 bases spanning the gap. In germline, CDR1 is SNHLY, CDR2 FYNNEI. The CDR3 nucleotides are TGTGCCAGCATTCAGGATTTATCCGAAGCTTTCTTT. Residues: CASIQDLSEAFF.

The gene calls are TRBV6-1 and TRBJ2-5, with D tentatively TRBD2 (6 bases). The CDR3 sequence is 13 residues long. The germline gives CDR1 MNHNS, CDR2 SASEGT. V was shortened by 4 bases and J by 5 bases, with 11 bases between the two germline ends. The CDR3, as DNA: TGTGCCAGCAGTGGCGGGGTTTGGGAGACCCAGTACTTC. It specifies CASSGGVWETQYF.

The chain combines TRBV4-1 with TRBJ2-1; D is unclear. This CDR3 region has 12 residues. The V end was cut by 0 bases, the J end by 9 bases, with 6 bases between. Germline CDR1 and CDR2: MGHRA and YSYEKL. CDR3 sequence (DNA): TGCGCCAGCAGCCAAGAAAAGCGTGAGCAGTTCTTC. This codes for CASSQEKREQFF.

The chain combines TRBV27 with TRBJ2-1; a possible D gene is TRBD2 (6 bases). V lost 7 bases and J 1 base, leaving 14 bases between the germline ends. The CDR3 is 15 residues long. In germline, CDR1 is MNHEY, CDR2 SMNVEV (reference sequence). The CDR3: CASTIRLGSYNEQFF. The CDR3 bases are TGTGCCAGCACCATCCGACTAGGGTCCTACAATGAGCAGTTCTTC.

This chain joins TRBV11-3 and TRBJ2-5; D is possibly TRBD2 (5 bases). V lost 5 bases and J 2 bases, leaving 9 bases between the germline ends. Germline V CDR1 and CDR2: SGHNT, YENEEA. The CDR3 contains 13 residues. This chain's CDR3 is CASSAGPQETQYF. DNA of the CDR3: TGTGCCAGCAGCGCGGGTCCGCAAGAGACCCAGTACTTC. The variable domain in full, with the rest retrieved from reference TRBV11-3 and TRBJ2-5, is EAGVVQSPRYKIIEKKQPVAFWCNPISGHNTLYWYLQNLGQGPELLIRYENEEAVDDSQLPKDRFSAERLKGVDSTLKIQPAELGDSAVYLCASSAGPQETQYFGPGTRLLVL.

The chain joins TRBV14 to TRBJ2-7; no clear D gene. V lost 3 bases and J 0 bases, leaving 6 bases between the germline ends. This CDR3 has 13 amino acids. Germline V gene data show CDR1 as SGHDN and CDR2 as FVKESK. This CDR3 is CASSHRVSYEQYF. The CDR3 DNA follows: TGTGCCAGCAGCCACCGGGTCTCCTACGAGCAGTACTTC.

J is TRBJ2-7 and V is TRBV19; D gene unclear. Germline V gene sequence: CDR1 LNHDA, CDR2 SQIVND (reference sequence). V was clipped by 1 base and J by 3 bases, with 13 bases between them. This CDR3 spans 15 amino acids. This chain's CDR3 is CASSIAAEVFYEQYF. CDR3 nucleotides: TGTGCCAGTAGTATAGCGGCCGAGGTTTTCTACGAGCAGTACTTC.

The V and J genes are TRBV5-1 and TRBJ1-3; 8 positions agree with TRBD1. V dropped 1 base and J dropped 0; count of bases not matched to a gene: 6. The CDR3 is 17 amino acids. CDR1 is SGHRS and CDR2 is YFSETQ in the germline V gene. As DNA, the CDR3 is TGCGCCAGCAGCTTGAACAGTCAGGGGGCCTCTGGAAACACCATATATTTT. This translates into CASSLNSQGASGNTIYF.